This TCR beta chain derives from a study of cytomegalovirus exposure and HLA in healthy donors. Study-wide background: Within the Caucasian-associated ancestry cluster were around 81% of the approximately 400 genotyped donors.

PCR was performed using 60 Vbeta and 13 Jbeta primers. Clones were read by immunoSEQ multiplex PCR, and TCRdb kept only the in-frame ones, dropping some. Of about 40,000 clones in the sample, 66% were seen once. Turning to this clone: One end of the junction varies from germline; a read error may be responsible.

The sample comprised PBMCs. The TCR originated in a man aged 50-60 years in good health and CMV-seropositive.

As DNA, the CDR3 is TGCGCCATCTTTCGGGGTCCTTTT. It encodes CAIFRGPF. V usage is TRBV23-1 and J usage is TRBJ2-3; D is perhaps TRBD2 (5 bases). TRBV23-1 falls under the ORF class, with uncertain function. The CDR3 runs to 8 residues.